The 4 T cell receptor beta chains below come from one sample, sequenced in a study of blood T cell repertoires in COVID-19. The assay was immunoSEQ multiplex PCR, and TCRdb's table has in-frame clones only and misses some. The data show more than 200,000 clones, with about nine tenths seen just once and roughly 6.3% held by the top ten. The sequenced sample was PBMCs or T cells enriched from blood (not recorded which). All receptors derive from a woman in her twenties or thirties with acute COVID-19.

The chain links TRBV5-1 to TRBJ1-6; D is possibly TRBD1 (5 bases). V lost 1 base and J lost 6, with 14 bases in between. Germline-derived CDR1 and CDR2 are SGHRS and YFSETQ. This CDR3 comprises 16 residues. The CDR3 nucleotides are TGCGCCAGCAGCTTGATCGCGCAGGGCCTTAATTCACCCCTCCACTTT. Encoded protein: CASSLIAQGLNSPLHF.

V usage is TRBV27 and J usage is TRBJ2-1; tentatively, D is TRBD1 (5 bases). There are 14 residues in the CDR3. V dropped 3 bases and J dropped 7 bases, with 13 bases sitting between them. Germline V CDR1 and CDR2: MNHEY, SMNVEV (reference sequence). Here the CDR3 reads CASSFGAQRNEQFF. CDR3 DNA sequence: TGTGCCAGCAGTTTTGGGGCCCAAAGGAATGAGCAGTTCTTC.

The chain employs TRBV20-1 and TRBJ2-5; TRBD2 agrees at 7 bases. CDR1 and CDR2 (germline): DFQATT, SNEGSKA (reference sequence). V shed 3 bases and J 4 bases; nucleotides not matched to a gene: 11. CDR3 size: 15 residues. The CDR3 coding sequence is TGCAGTGCTAGTAAAGTCGGGGGGACTGGAGAGACCCAGTACTTC. It codes for CSASKVGGTGETQYF.

The rearrangement joins TRBV5-8 to TRBJ1-4; TRBD1 matches 11 bases. The CDR3 is made up of 15 amino acids. The ends lost 3 bases at V and 5 bases at J; junction bases unmatched: 3. The germline V gene has CDR1 SGHTS and CDR2 YDEGEE. The CDR3 protein is CASSSGDRGNEKLFF. CDR3 DNA sequence: TGTGCCAGCAGCTCCGGGGACAGGGGGAATGAAAAACTGTTTTTT.